The sequence of this T cell receptor beta chain was determined in a study of Graves' ophthalmopathy and Graves' hyperthyroidism. Study information: At initial diagnosis, peripheral blood was obtained, and this preceded any treatment.

Investigators amplified TCR beta CDR3 regions from RNA transcripts. Investigators did first-round RT-PCR with HTBI primers, then second-round multiplex PCR. TCRdb reprocessed the multiplex PCR reads with MiXCR, giving one entry per CDR3 protein. The sample lists approximately 380,000 distinct CDR3 sequences, under 25% occurring once. General study points: Clonotypes were expanded in thyroid at above 0.001 frequency, and most also appeared in blood.

A note on this clonotype: Its antigen is undetermined.

Germline lookup yields CDR1 MRHNA and CDR2 SNTAGT. The CDR3 runs to 15 residues. Trimming left V 5 bases short and J 2 bases short, with 15 bases between. Stable hyperthyroidism referred to disease that showed no ophthalmopathy within 18 months of follow-up. The PBMC fraction was derived from 9.5 to 10 ml of fresh peripheral blood. This TCR derives from a woman younger than 35 with stable Graves' hyperthyroidism. The V call is TRBV6-4, the J call TRBJ2-5; maybe TRBD1 (6 bases). The sequencing sample was made of peripheral blood. CDR3 sequence: CASSRQATSQETQYF. The CDR3 region has the DNA TGTGCCAGCAGTAGACAGGCGACCTCACAAGAGACCCAGTACTTC.